These 30 T cell receptor beta chains share one sample of origin, sequenced in a study of cytotoxic CD8 clonotypes in ibrutinib-treated CLL. Profiling relied on immunoSEQ multiplex PCR, and the TCRdb table lists in-frame clones only, not all of them. Altogether 110,000 to 150,000 clones are present, 70% to 85% being singletons, with the ten largest covering 25% to 35%. The specimen was PBMCs, collected after 12 months of ibrutinib treatment. The receptors stem from a human donor with chronic lymphocytic leukemia.

The chain employs TRBV5-1 and TRBJ2-1, with 12 bases matching TRBD2. The CDR3 consists of 16 residues. V shed 0 bases, J shed 7 bases, and the junction held 5 bases outside the gene matches. Per the germline V gene, CDR1 is SGHRS and CDR2 is YFSETQ. CDR3 loop: CASSLELAGGGNEQFF. The CDR3, as DNA: TGCGCCAGCAGCTTGGAACTAGCGGGGGGAGGGAATGAGCAGTTCTTC.

The genes are TRBV6-5 and TRBJ2-7; weak D call: TRBD1 (6 bases). This CDR3 is 14 amino acids long. The germline V gene has CDR1 MNHEY and CDR2 SVGAGI. Trimming took 2 bases from V and 2 from J, leaving 10 bases between them. The chain's CDR3 is CASSYATGTYEQYF. For the CDR3, the DNA is TGTGCCAGCAGTTACGCGACAGGTACCTACGAGCAGTACTTC.

J is TRBJ2-7 and V is TRBV5-1, with 10 bases fitting TRBD1. CDR3 length equals 16 residues. In germline, CDR1 is SGHRS, CDR2 YFSETQ. The V and J ends lost 3 bases and 4 bases, in that order; junction bases with no gene match: 10. CDR3 bases: TGCGCCAGCAGCTGGGACATGGGACAGGGGTTTTACGAGCAGTACTTC. Translated, it gives CASSWDMGQGFYEQYF.

The rearrangement uses TRBV30 and TRBJ1-3; a weak D match, TRBD1 (5 bases). V lost 8 bases and J 0 bases, leaving 17 bases between the germline ends. From germline, CDR1 is GTSNPN and CDR2 SVGIG (reference sequence). The CDR3 contains 15 residues. The CDR3 sequence is CARFGGKISGNTIYF. The CDR3 DNA reads as TGTGCCCGGTTTGGGGGGAAGATCTCTGGAAACACCATATATTTT.

This sequence joins TRBV7-9 and TRBJ2-1; tentative D call: TRBD1 (6 bases). The V end lost 5 bases, the J end lost 8 bases, and 16 bases lay between the germline ends. This CDR3 contains 14 residues. Germline values: CDR1 SEHNR, CDR2 FQNEAQ (reference sequence). The CDR3 region has the DNA TGTGCCAGCAGCCCTCCCTTTGCAGGGGATGAGCAGTTCTTC. Its translation: CASSPPFAGDEQFF.

The chain has TRBV27 and TRBJ1-6; D not certain. Trimming took 3 bases from V and 0 from J, leaving 9 bases between them. CDR3 length: 16 amino acids. Germline V gene sequence: CDR1 MNHEY, CDR2 SMNVEV (reference sequence). The CDR3, as DNA: TGTGCCAGCAGTTTGCGAGGTAGCTCCTATAATTCACCCCTCCACTTT. Translating gives CASSLRGSSYNSPLHF.

The chain couples TRBV19 to TRBJ1-4; TRBD1 matches at 7 bases. After removal of 8 bases from V and 8 bases from J, the junction contained 8 bases not matched to a gene. Germline V lookup: CDR1 LNHDA, CDR2 SQIVND (reference sequence). The CDR3 spans 13 residues. The chain's CDR3 is CASSGQTEEKLFF. The DNA of the CDR3 is TGTGCCAGTTCGGGACAGACTGAGGAAAAACTGTTTTTT. The full variable domain, completed using reference TRBV19 and TRBJ1-4, is DGGITQSPKYLFRKEGQNVTLSCEQNLNHDAMYWYRQDPGQGLRLIYYSQIVNDFQKGDIAEGYSVSREKKESFPLTVTSAQKNPTAFYLCASSGQTEEKLFFGSGTQLSVL.

The genes are TRBV5-1 and TRBJ2-1, with 14 bases fitting TRBD2. V dropped 5 bases and J dropped 1; count of bases not matched to a gene: 8. The CDR3 has 18 residues. CDR1 and CDR2 from the germline V gene are SGHRS and YFSETQ. This CDR3 is CASRGTSGRMVSYNEQFF. The CDR3 DNA sequence: TGCGCCAGCAGAGGGACTAGCGGGAGAATGGTGTCCTACAATGAGCAGTTCTTC.

This clone was detected a few times. The chain couples TRBV28 to TRBJ2-3; D remains ambiguous. Germline values: CDR1 MDHEN, CDR2 SYDVKM. The V gene lost 5 bases and the J gene lost 14 bases, with 14 bases spanning the gap. CDR3 length equals 11 residues. The CDR3 reads CASSLRQGWYF. In DNA, the CDR3 is TGTGCCAGCAGTCTTAGACAAGGGTGGTATTTT.

This rearrangement joins TRBV5-4 to TRBJ1-2, with 9 nucleotides matching TRBD1. V lost 4 bases and J lost 8; bases outside the gene matches: 6. The germline V gene has CDR1 SGHNT and CDR2 YYREEE (reference sequence). This CDR3 is built from 13 residues. The CDR3 is CASSQQGADGYTF. The CDR3 DNA is TGTGCCAGCAGCCAACAGGGGGCTGACGGCTACACCTTC.

The V call is TRBV7-3, the J call TRBJ2-7; perhaps TRBD2 as D (6 bases). Germline values: CDR1 SGHTA, CDR2 FQGTGA. Trimming shortened V by 5 bases and J by 3 bases, and 17 bases separated the two germline ends. CDR3 length equals 15 residues. The CDR3 DNA reads TGTGCCAGCAGCGAAACGAGCGGGTCTGTCTACGAGCAGTACTTC. It specifies CASSETSGSVYEQYF.

This chain connects TRBV2 to TRBJ1-5; D might be TRBD1 (5 bases). The CDR3 extends over 12 amino acids. Looked up from germline, CDR1 is SNHLY and CDR2 is FYNNEI. With 9 bases removed from V and 2 bases from J, the gap between germline ends came to 8 bases. The CDR3, as DNA: TGTGCCAGAGGGACCGGCAATCAGCCCCAGCATTTT. This sequence encodes CARGTGNQPQHF. Combining the CDR3 with reference TRBV2 and TRBJ1-5 gives the whole variable domain EPEVTQTPSHQVTQMGQEVILRCVPISNHLYFYWYRQILGQKVEFLVSFYNNEISEKSEIFDDQFSVERPDGSNFTLKIRSTKLEDSAMYFCARGTGNQPQHFGDGTRLSIL.

This chain links TRBV9 with TRBJ1-2; D is ambiguous. V gave up 0 bases and J gave up 6 bases, with 12 bases separating them. The CDR3 is made up of 14 amino acids. Germline lookup yields CDR1 SGDLS and CDR2 YYNGEE. CDR3 loop: CASSVEGRFDGYTF. As DNA, the CDR3 is TGTGCCAGCAGCGTAGAGGGCCGGTTCGATGGCTACACCTTC.

This clone has only a few counts. V and J are TRBV5-1 and TRBJ1-4; TRBD1 matches at 7 bases. V shed 0 bases and J 8 bases; nucleotides not matched to a gene: 7. The CDR3 runs 15 residues. Per the germline V gene, CDR1 is SGHRS and CDR2 is YFSETQ. The CDR3 sequence: CASSLERGRREKLFF. The CDR3 nucleotides are TGCGCCAGCAGCTTGGAGAGGGGGCGGCGAGAAAAACTGTTTTTT.

CDR3 sequence: CASRTGDSYTEAFF. The CDR3 coding sequence is TGTGCCAGCCGGACAGGGGACTCTTACACTGAAGCTTTCTTT. The chain is built from TRBV28 and TRBJ1-1, with 9 bases aligning to TRBD1. In germline, CDR1 is MDHEN, CDR2 SYDVKM. Trimming at V came to 8 bases and at J to 3 bases, leaving 7 bases not matched to a gene. This CDR3 is built from 14 residues.

V usage is TRBV30 and J usage is TRBJ1-1, with 7 nucleotides matching TRBD1. The length of the CDR3 is 16 residues. CDR1 and CDR2 from the germline V gene are GTSNPN and SVGIG (reference sequence). V was pared by 4 bases and J by 6 bases, with 17 bases of the junction left unmatched. The CDR3 DNA sequence: TGTGCCTGGATCCGACCCGACAGGGTGGCCAGGGCTGAAGCTTTCTTT. Protein sequence: CAWIRPDRVARAEAFF.

This sequence joins TRBV6-4 and TRBJ1-1, with D possibly being TRBD1 (6 bases). The CDR3 sequence is 14 residues long. Germline V gives CDR1 MRHNA, CDR2 SNTAGT. V dropped 6 bases and J dropped 1 base, with 12 bases sitting between them. CDR3 sequence reads: CASRTQGSNTEAFF. CDR3 nucleotide sequence: TGTGCCAGCAGGACACAGGGATCGAACACTGAAGCTTTCTTT.

The chain employs TRBV27 and TRBJ2-1; the D gene could be TRBD1 or TRBD2 (5 bases each). Trimming removed 2 bases at V and 10 bases at J, with 12 bases between. The CDR3 totals 13 residues. In germline, CDR1 is MNHEY, CDR2 SMNVEV (reference sequence). This CDR3 is CASSLLGGKEQFF. In DNA form, the CDR3 reads TGTGCCAGCAGTTTACTTGGGGGTAAGGAGCAGTTCTTC.

In this sample, this clone turned up a few times. The chain employs TRBV30 and TRBJ1-1; D may be TRBD1 (5 bases). The V gene's germline CDR1 is GTSNPN and CDR2 SVGIG (reference sequence). V dropped 2 bases and J dropped 9 bases, with 16 bases sitting between them. This CDR3 comprises 13 residues. CDR3 nucleotides: TGTGCCTGGAGTCCCAACGTCAGGACAAAAGCTTTCTTT. Amino acids: CAWSPNVRTKAFF.

Points on this clone: Other DNA sequences in the sample encode the same CDR3. The chain uses TRBV18 and TRBJ2-7, with D possibly matching TRBD1 (5 bases). This CDR3 spans 14 amino acids. V was trimmed by 3 bases and J by 2 bases, leaving 11 bases between them. CDR1 and CDR2 from the germline V gene are KGHSH and LQKENI. The chain's CDR3 is CASSPRDRAYEQYF. The CDR3 nucleotides are TGTGCCAGCTCACCGCGAGACAGAGCCTACGAGCAGTACTTC.

The CDR3 DNA follows: TGTGCCAGCAGCACCATCGACCGGTGGGAGACCCAGTACTTC. Protein product: CASSTIDRWETQYF. The chain is built from TRBV11-2 and TRBJ2-5; D not resolved. V was shortened by 5 bases and J by 5 bases, with 15 bases between the two germline ends. Germline values: CDR1 SGHAT, CDR2 FQNNGV. The CDR3 is 14 amino acids.

About this clone itself: Other DNA sequences in the same sample also yield this CDR3. The genes are TRBV18 and TRBJ2-7; D unclear. Germline V gene data show CDR1 as KGHSH and CDR2 as LQKENI. The CDR3 spans 12 residues. The V and J ends lost 0 bases and 0 bases respectively, with 0 bases between them. CDR3 in amino acids: CASSPPSYEQYF. CDR3 coding DNA: TGTGCCAGCTCACCACCCTCCTACGAGCAGTACTTC.

This rearrangement joins TRBV2 to TRBJ2-1, with 7 bases that match TRBD1. Trimming took 1 base from V and 2 from J; bases not matched to a gene: 2. The germline CDR1 and CDR2 sequences are SNHLY and FYNNEI. The CDR3 sequence is 15 residues long. CDR3 sequence: CASSEGDRAYNEQFF. The CDR3, as DNA: TGTGCCAGCAGTGAAGGAGACAGGGCCTACAATGAGCAGTTCTTC.

The gene calls are TRBV28 and TRBJ2-1, with 9 bases matching TRBD1. V lost 5 bases, J lost 10 bases, and 9 bases stayed unmatched. Per germline, CDR1 MDHEN and CDR2 SYDVKM. The CDR3 consists of 14 residues. The CDR3 is CASSTGTGFGEQFF. CDR3 bases: TGTGCCAGCAGTACGGGGACAGGGTTTGGAGAGCAGTTCTTC.

This clone was detected once. The chain employs TRBV5-5 and TRBJ2-7; perhaps TRBD2 as D (5 bases). Germline lookup yields CDR1 SGHKS and CDR2 YYEKEE (reference sequence). CDR3 length equals 14 residues. V lost 4 bases and J lost 4, with 15 bases in between. The CDR3 nucleotides are TGTGCCAGCAGCCCCGGGCCATCGGGATACGAGCAGTACTTC. Protein product: CASSPGPSGYEQYF.

The V gene is TRBV28, the J gene TRBJ1-2; D is ambiguous. The CDR3 has 14 amino acids. CDR1 and CDR2 (germline): MDHEN, SYDVKM. Trimming left V 6 bases short and J 6 bases short, with 17 bases between. CDR3 sequence reads: CASSRRWVDHGYTF. In nucleotides, the CDR3 is TGTGCCAGCAGCCGCCGGTGGGTAGACCATGGCTACACCTTC.

This clone was picked up a small number of times. The rearrangement joins TRBV5-1 to TRBJ2-3, with 11 bases that match TRBD2. Germline-derived CDR1 and CDR2 are SGHRS and YFSETQ. J lost 6 bases, V lost 1 base, and 1 base had no gene match. This CDR3 comprises 14 residues. CDR3 loop: CASSLTSGSDTQYF. The DNA for the CDR3 is TGCGCCAGCAGCTTGACTAGCGGGAGTGATACGCAGTATTTT.

The chain links TRBV28 to TRBJ1-2; D is unclear. The CDR3 extends over 13 amino acids. V lost 1 base to trimming and J lost 4 bases, with 7 bases between them. CDR1 is MDHEN and CDR2 is SYDVKM in the germline V gene. This chain's CDR3 is CASSLSSSYGYTF. The CDR3 coding sequence is TGTGCCAGCAGTTTATCCTCGTCCTATGGCTACACCTTC.

This clone was detected many times. The chain couples TRBV6-4 to TRBJ2-3, with TRBD2 matching over 14 bases. The CDR3 has 16 amino acids. V lost 6 bases to trimming and J lost 6 bases; unmatched junction nucleotides: 8. Looked up from germline, CDR1 is MRHNA and CDR2 is SNTAGT. The CDR3 bases are TGTGCCAGCAGGAGGACTAGCGGGGGGACGGGGGATACGCAGTATTTT. Translating it yields CASRRTSGGTGDTQYF.

This chain joins TRBV5-5 and TRBJ2-7; no clear D gene. V dropped 3 bases and J dropped 1 base, with 11 bases sitting between them. Per germline, CDR1 SGHKS and CDR2 YYEKEE (reference sequence). This CDR3 contains 14 residues. The CDR3 DNA sequence: TGTGCCAGCAGCTCGGCCCCGGCTTCCTACGAGCAGTACTTC. It encodes CASSSAPASYEQYF.